The T cell receptor (beta chain) described here comes from a study of cytomegalovirus exposure and HLA in healthy donors. The PCR used 60 Vbeta and 13 Jbeta primers. Only in-frame clones appear in the TCRdb table, and some are missing; sequencing was by immunoSEQ multiplex PCR. Counted here are 78,000 or so clones, under 65% occurring once; the ten biggest clones make up approximately 4%. The CDR3 has 15 residues. CDR1 is LNHDA, CDR2 SQIVND, per germline (reference sequence). After removal of 2 bases from V and 3 bases from J, the junction contained 6 bases not matched to a gene. The rearrangement joins TRBV19 to TRBJ2-7; 8 nucleotides match TRBD2. The TCR originated in a male donor in good health and CMV-seropositive. Sequenced sample: PBMCs. The CDR3 region has the DNA TGTGCCAGTAGTATAACGGGGGGGAGCCTCTACGAGCAGTACTTC. Translated: CASSITGGSLYEQYF.